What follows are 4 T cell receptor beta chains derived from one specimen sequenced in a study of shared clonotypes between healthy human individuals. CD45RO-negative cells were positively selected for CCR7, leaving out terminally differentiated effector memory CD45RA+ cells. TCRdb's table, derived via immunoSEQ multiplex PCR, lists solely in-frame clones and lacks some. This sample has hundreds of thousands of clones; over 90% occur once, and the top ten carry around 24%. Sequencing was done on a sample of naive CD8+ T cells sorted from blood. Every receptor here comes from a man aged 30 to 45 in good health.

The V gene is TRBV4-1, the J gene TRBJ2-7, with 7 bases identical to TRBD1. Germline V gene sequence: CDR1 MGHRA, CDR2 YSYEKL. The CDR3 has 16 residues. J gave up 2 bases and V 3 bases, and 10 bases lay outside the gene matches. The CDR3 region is CASSQPQDRSTYEQYF. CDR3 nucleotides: TGCGCCAGCAGCCAGCCGCAGGACAGGTCTACCTACGAGCAGTACTTC.

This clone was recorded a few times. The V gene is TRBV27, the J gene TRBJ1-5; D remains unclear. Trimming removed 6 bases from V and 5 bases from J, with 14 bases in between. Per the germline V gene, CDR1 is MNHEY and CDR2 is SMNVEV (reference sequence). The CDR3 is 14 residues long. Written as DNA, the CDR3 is TGTGCCAGCAGGAATTCCACGTGGGATCAGCCCCAGCATTTT. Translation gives CASRNSTWDQPQHF.

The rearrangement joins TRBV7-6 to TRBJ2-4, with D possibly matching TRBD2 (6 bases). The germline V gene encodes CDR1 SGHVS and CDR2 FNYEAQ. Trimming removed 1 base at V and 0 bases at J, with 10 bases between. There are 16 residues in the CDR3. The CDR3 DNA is TGTGCCAGCAGCTTAGAGGCGGGACTAGCCAAAAACATTCAGTACTTC. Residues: CASSLEAGLAKNIQYF.

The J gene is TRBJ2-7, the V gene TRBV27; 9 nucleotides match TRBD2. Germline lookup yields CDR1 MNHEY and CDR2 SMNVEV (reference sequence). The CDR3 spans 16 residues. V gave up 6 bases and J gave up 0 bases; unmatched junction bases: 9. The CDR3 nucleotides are TGTGCCAGCAGCCCCACGACTAGCGGTAGCTCCTACGAGCAGTACTTC. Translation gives CASSPTTSGSSYEQYF.